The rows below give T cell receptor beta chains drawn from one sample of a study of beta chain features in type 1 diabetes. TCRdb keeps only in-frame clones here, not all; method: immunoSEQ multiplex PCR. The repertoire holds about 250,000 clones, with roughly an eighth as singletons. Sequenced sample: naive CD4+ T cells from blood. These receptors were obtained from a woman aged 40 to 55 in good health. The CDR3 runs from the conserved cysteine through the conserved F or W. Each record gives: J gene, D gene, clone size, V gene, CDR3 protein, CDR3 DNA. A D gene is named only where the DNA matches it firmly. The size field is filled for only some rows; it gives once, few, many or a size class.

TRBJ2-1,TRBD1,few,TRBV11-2,CASSSGQNSYNEQFF,TGTGCCAGCAGCTCGGGACAGAACTCCTACAATGAGCAGTTCTTC
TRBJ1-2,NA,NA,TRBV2,CASSAQVEVYGYTF,TGTGCCAGCAGTGCACAGGTTGAAGTTTATGGCTACACCTTC
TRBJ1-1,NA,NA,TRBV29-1,CSVEGGVHEAFF,TGCAGCGTTGAGGGGGGGGTCCATGAAGCTTTCTTT
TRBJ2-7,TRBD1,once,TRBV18,CASSPPTGGYGYEQYF,TGTGCCAGCTCACCACCGACAGGGGGATACGGCTACGAGCAGTACTTC
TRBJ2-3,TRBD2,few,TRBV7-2,CASGLGSGADTQYF,TGTGCCAGCGGCCTCGGTAGCGGGGCAGATACGCAGTATTTT
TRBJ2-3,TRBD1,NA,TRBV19,CASSMAGTGGRDTQYF,TGTGCCAGTAGTATGGCCGGGACAGGGGGCCGCGATACGCAGTATTTT
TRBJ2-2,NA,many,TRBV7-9,CASSAGELFF,TGTGCCAGCTCGGCCGGGGAGCTGTTTTTT
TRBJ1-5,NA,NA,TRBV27,CASSWGRDQPQHF,TGTGCCAGCAGTTGGGGGCGAGATCAGCCCCAGCATTTT
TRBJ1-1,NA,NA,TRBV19,CASSPLDRPEAFF,TGTGCCAGTAGCCCGCTTGACAGGCCTGAAGCTTTCTTT
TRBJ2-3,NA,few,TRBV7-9,CASSPGLAPDTQYF,TGTGCCAGCAGCCCGGGACTGGCCCCTGATACGCAGTATTTT
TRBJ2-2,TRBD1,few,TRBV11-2,CASSVGQGLSGELFF,TGTGCCAGCAGCGTAGGACAGGGTTTGTCCGGGGAGCTGTTTTTT
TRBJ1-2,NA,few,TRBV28,CASSLSTDYGYTF,TGTGCCAGCAGTTTATCGACAGACTATGGCTACACCTTC
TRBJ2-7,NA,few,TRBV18,CASSPQGPTYEQYF,TGTGCCAGCTCACCACAGGGGCCCACCTACGAGCAGTACTTC
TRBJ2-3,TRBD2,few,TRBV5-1,CASSPGLAGGSSTDTQYF,TGCGCCAGCAGCCCCGGACTAGCGGGGGGCTCCAGCACAGATACGCAGTATTTT
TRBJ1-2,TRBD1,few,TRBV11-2,CASSPAAGQGADYGYTF,TGTGCCAGCAGCCCAGCCGCGGGACAGGGGGCGGACTATGGCTACACCTTC
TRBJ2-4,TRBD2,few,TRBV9,CASSVGGTSLNIQYF,TGTGCCAGCAGCGTAGGAGGGACTAGCTTAAACATTCAGTACTTC
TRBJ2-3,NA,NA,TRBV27,CASSLAGRSTDTQYF,TGTGCCAGCAGTTTAGCGGGGCGAAGCACAGATACGCAGTATTTT
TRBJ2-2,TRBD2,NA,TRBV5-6,CASSLGTSSGVFF,TGTGCCAGCAGCTTGGGAACGTCTAGCGGGGTGTTTTTT
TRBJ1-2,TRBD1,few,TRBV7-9,CASSLRTGGHFDGYTF,TGTGCCAGCAGCTTACGGACAGGGGGTCATTTTGATGGCTACACCTTC
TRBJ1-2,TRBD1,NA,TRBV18,CASTMGQENYGYTF,TGTGCCAGCACAATGGGACAGGAGAACTATGGCTACACCTTC
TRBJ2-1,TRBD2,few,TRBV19,CASSLGRLAGSVF,TGTGCCAGTAGCCTTGGCCGACTAGCGGGGTCTGTCTTC
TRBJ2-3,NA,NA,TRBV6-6,CASQERGSDTQYF,TGTGCCAGCCAGGAAAGGGGGTCAGATACGCAGTATTTT
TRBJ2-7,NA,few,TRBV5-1,CASSFGTSRYEQYF,TGCGCCAGCAGCTTCGGAACTAGCCGGTACGAGCAGTACTTC
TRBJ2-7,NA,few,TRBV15,CATSRGGTTSYEQYF,TGTGCCACCAGCAGAGGAGGGACAACCTCCTACGAGCAGTACTTC
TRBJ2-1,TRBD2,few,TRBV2,CASSAGTSGGAHEQFF,TGTGCCAGCAGTGCTGGGACTAGCGGGGGGGCTCATGAGCAGTTCTTC